What follows are 29 T cell receptor beta chains derived from one specimen sequenced in a study of blood T cell repertoires in COVID-19. The method was immunoSEQ multiplex PCR; TCRdb's version includes in-frame clones alone and lacks a portion of them. The sample gives approximately 290,000 clones, over 75% of which show up once; around 13% is in the top ten. Input material: peripheral blood. The receptors were sampled from a woman aged 55-69 years with acute or convalescent COVID-19.

This chain uses TRBV30 with TRBJ1-2, with 8 positions matching TRBD1. The V gene's germline CDR1 is GTSNPN and CDR2 SVGIG (reference sequence). CDR3 length: 16 residues. Trimming cost V 1 base and J 5 bases; bases outside gene matches: 12. In DNA form, the CDR3 reads TGTGCCTGGAGTGCTCTTACCCGGGACAGGAAATATGGCTACACCTTC. Its translation: CAWSALTRDRKYGYTF.

This sequence joins TRBV5-8 and TRBJ1-2, with D tentatively TRBD1 (6 bases). Deletions cut 7 bases from V and 6 bases from J, with 19 bases between. Germline lookup yields CDR1 SGHTS and CDR2 YDEGEE. CDR3 length: 14 residues. In DNA, the CDR3 is TGTGCCAGCGGTTTCCTACAGGGTTTACATGGCTACACCTTC. Translating gives CASGFLQGLHGYTF. Filled out from reference TRBV5-8 and TRBJ1-2, the complete variable domain reads EAGVTQSPTHLIKTRGQQATLRCSPISGHTSVYWYQQALGLGLQFLLWYDEGEERNRGNFPPRFSGRQFPNYSSELNVNALELEDSALYLCASGFLQGLHGYTFGSGTRLTVV.

In its sample, this clone was seen once. The J gene is TRBJ2-1, the V gene TRBV7-2; 8 bases map to TRBD1. V was clipped by 5 bases and J by 8 bases; unmatched bases: 11. Germline V CDR1 and CDR2: SGHTA, FQGNSA. The CDR3 length is 15 residues. The CDR3 bases are TGTGCCAGCAGCAGCACCAGGGGGCTCGCCGATGAGCAGTTCTTC. It specifies CASSSTRGLADEQFF.

This clone came up a few times. The chain combines TRBV5-6 with TRBJ1-1; D possibly corresponds to TRBD1 (6 bases). The germline CDR1 and CDR2 sequences are SGHDT and YYEEEE. Trimming cost V 2 bases and J 1 base, with 21 bases left between them. The CDR3 consists of 18 residues. The CDR3 here is CASSFFWAQGTTNTEAFF. The CDR3 DNA is TGTGCCAGCAGCTTTTTCTGGGCCCAGGGGACAACGAACACTGAAGCTTTCTTT.

This chain uses TRBV5-6 with TRBJ1-5; D is uncertain. This CDR3 comprises 15 residues. V was shortened by 1 base and J by 3 bases, with 11 bases between the two germline ends. Germline assignment: CDR1 SGHDT and CDR2 YYEEEE. The CDR3 DNA follows: TGTGCCAGCAGCTTGCTGTCTGGCCCCAATCAGCCCCAGCATTTT. Its protein product is CASSLLSGPNQPQHF.

The chain has TRBV2 and TRBJ2-5; 9 nucleotides align to TRBD2. Unmatched junction bases numbered 5, after V lost 4 bases and J lost 2 bases. The germline V gene has CDR1 SNHLY and CDR2 FYNNEI. This CDR3 is built from 15 residues. CDR3 DNA sequence: TGTGCCAGCAGTGGACTAGCGGAGAGACAAGAGACCCAGTACTTC. Translated, it gives CASSGLAERQETQYF.

This chain connects TRBV29-1 to TRBJ2-1; 7 nucleotides line up with TRBD2. J was trimmed by 5 bases and V by 4 bases; bases with no gene match: 17. The CDR3 spans 17 residues. CDR1 is SQVTM, CDR2 ANQGSEA, per germline. CDR3 DNA sequence: TGCAGCGTTGCCCTCGGAATCGGCGCGGGAGCACACAATGAGCAGTTCTTC. Residues: CSVALGIGAGAHNEQFF.

The chain recombines TRBV9 with TRBJ1-6; the D is unclear. With 5 bases removed from V and 0 bases from J, the gap between germline ends came to 9 bases. CDR1 is SGDLS and CDR2 is YYNGEE in the germline V gene. The CDR3 sequence is 15 residues long. The CDR3 region is CASSEQSSYNSPLHF. Written as DNA, the CDR3 is TGTGCCAGCAGTGAACAGAGCTCCTATAATTCACCCCTCCACTTT.

This chain links TRBV19 with TRBJ2-1; 8 nucleotides match TRBD2. V trimming: 3 bases; J trimming: 3 bases; junction bases outside the gene matches: 4. Per germline, CDR1 LNHDA and CDR2 SQIVND (reference sequence). This CDR3 is 15 amino acids long. CDR3 nucleotides: TGTGCCAGTAGTATCGCGGGGGGAAACTACAATGAGCAGTTCTTC. This sequence encodes CASSIAGGNYNEQFF.

The chain combines TRBV28 with TRBJ1-2; D remains unclear. The CDR3 sequence is 13 residues long. The V and J ends lost 3 bases and 7 bases respectively, with 12 bases between them. From germline, CDR1 is MDHEN and CDR2 SYDVKM. In DNA, the CDR3 is TGTGCCAGCAGTTTTGTCACCGGGAGTGGCTACACCTTC. It encodes CASSFVTGSGYTF.

This clone was seen just once. The V gene is TRBV30, the J gene TRBJ2-3; possibly TRBD2 for D (6 bases). In germline, CDR1 is GTSNPN, CDR2 SVGIG (reference sequence). The CDR3 has 16 residues. Deletions cut 3 bases from V and 2 bases from J, with 18 bases between. The CDR3 DNA reads TGTGCCTGGAGCCCAAGATCGGGACTTATCACAGATACGCAGTATTTT. Translation gives CAWSPRSGLITDTQYF.

The gene calls are TRBV19 and TRBJ1-1; TRBD1 agrees at 8 bases. The ends lost 2 bases at V and 5 bases at J; junction bases unmatched: 10. Germline-derived CDR1 and CDR2 are LNHDA and SQIVND (reference sequence). CDR3 length: 16 amino acids. DNA of the CDR3: TGTGCCAGTAGTATATTGGCCAGGGGGCGGCGAACTGAAGCTTTCTTT. Amino acids: CASSILARGRRTEAFF.

The chain has TRBV28 and TRBJ2-5; TRBD2 matches 14 bases. Unmatched junction bases numbered 5, after V lost 5 bases and J lost 0 bases. The CDR3 runs 17 residues. The germline V gene has CDR1 MDHEN and CDR2 SYDVKM. CDR3 region: CASSMGLAGVYQETQYF. CDR3 in DNA: TGTGCCAGCAGTATGGGACTAGCGGGAGTGTACCAAGAGACCCAGTACTTC.

This chain uses TRBV5-1 with TRBJ1-1; D gene uncertain. Trimming removed 4 bases at V and 1 base at J, with 8 bases between. Germline V gene sequence: CDR1 SGHRS, CDR2 YFSETQ. There are 13 residues in the CDR3. CDR3 sequence reads: CASSPEGNTEAFF. The CDR3 DNA reads as TGCGCCAGCAGCCCGGAGGGGAACACTGAAGCTTTCTTT.

This rearrangement joins TRBV4-2 to TRBJ1-5, with a possible D match to TRBD1 (5 bases). CDR1 LGHNA and CDR2 YNFKEQ come from the germline V gene. Trimming stripped 1 base from V and 2 bases from J, with 6 bases between. This CDR3 region has 14 residues. CDR3 nucleotides: TGTGCCAGCAGCCAAGCGACAGGCAATCAGCCCCAGCATTTT. It yields the protein CASSQATGNQPQHF.

The chain uses TRBV15 and TRBJ2-5, with a tentative D call TRBD1 (6 bases). CDR3 length: 12 amino acids. The germline CDR1 and CDR2 sequences are LNHNV and YYDKDF (reference sequence). V dropped 8 bases and J dropped 7 bases, with 14 bases sitting between them. CDR3 amino acids: CATQGDIGTQYF. CDR3 DNA: TGTGCCACCCAAGGGGACATAGGGACCCAGTACTTC.

In DNA, the CDR3 is TGTGCCACCAGCCGAGGAGCGGTCCAGAACACTGAAGCTTTCTTT. It encodes CATSRGAVQNTEAFF. The chain employs TRBV15 and TRBJ1-1; D not resolved. Germline lookup yields CDR1 LNHNV and CDR2 YYDKDF (reference sequence). This CDR3 has 15 residues. V gave up 5 bases and J gave up 1 base, with 14 bases separating them.

The V call is TRBV5-5, the J call TRBJ1-3, with D tentatively TRBD1 (5 bases). Germline V CDR1 and CDR2: SGHKS, YYEKEE (reference sequence). The CDR3 is 17 amino acids. The V gene lost 4 bases and the J gene lost 0 bases, with 17 bases spanning the gap. DNA of the CDR3: TGTGCCAGCAGCCCTAGGCCGGGCGGGGCCTCTGGAAACACCATATATTTT. Its translation: CASSPRPGGASGNTIYF.

CDR3 nucleotides: TGCAGCGTTGATAAACACAGGGGCGAGGATGGCTACACCTTC. Its protein product is CSVDKHRGEDGYTF. The chain has TRBV29-1 and TRBJ1-2, with 7 bases identical to TRBD1. This CDR3 spans 14 amino acids. The V gene end was trimmed by 3 bases and the J gene end by 6 bases; junction bases not matched to a gene: 10. Germline values: CDR1 SQVTM, CDR2 ANQGSEA.

This CDR3 is CASSEFAGTGVLSYNSPLHF. In nucleotides, the CDR3 is TGTGCCAGCAGTGAATTTGCGGGGACAGGGGTCCTATCCTATAATTCACCCCTCCACTTT. The chain couples TRBV6-1 to TRBJ1-6; 10 positions match TRBD1. Per the germline V gene, CDR1 is MNHNS and CDR2 is SASEGT. The CDR3 has 20 amino acids. V trimming: 2 bases; J trimming: 1 base; junction bases outside the gene matches: 11.

The rearrangement links TRBV6-2 or TRBV6-3 to TRBJ1-1; 10 bases are a match to TRBD1. The CDR3 totals 16 residues. J lost 0 bases, V lost 2 bases, and 3 bases had no gene match. Germline-derived CDR1 and CDR2 are MNHEY and SVGEGT. CDR3 sequence: CASSYRGQGVNTEAFF. CDR3 DNA sequence: TGTGCCAGCAGTTACCGAGGACAGGGGGTGAACACTGAAGCTTTCTTT.

Concerning this clone itself: This sample also contains other DNA sequences that code for the same CDR3. The chain joins TRBV10-3 to TRBJ2-7, with D unclear. CDR1 is ENHRY and CDR2 is SYGVKD in the germline V gene. The V end was cut by 6 bases, the J end by 0 bases, with 6 bases between. The length of the CDR3 is 12 residues. The CDR3 loop reads CAISGDSYEQYF. The CDR3 DNA is TGTGCCATCAGCGGAGACTCCTACGAGCAGTACTTC.

The CDR3 loop is CASSLYWGDTQPQHF. For the CDR3, the DNA is TGTGCCAGCAGTTTGTATTGGGGCGATACACAGCCCCAGCATTTT. The V gene is TRBV28, the J gene TRBJ1-5, with D tentatively TRBD1 (5 bases). CDR1 is MDHEN, CDR2 SYDVKM, per germline. This CDR3 comprises 15 residues. V was trimmed by 3 bases and J by 7 bases, leaving 16 bases between them.

This chain links TRBV28 with TRBJ1-2; a weak D match, TRBD1 (6 bases). The length of the CDR3 is 13 residues. CDR1 is MDHEN, CDR2 SYDVKM, per germline. V was pared by 9 bases and J by 6 bases, with 17 bases between. The CDR3 DNA is TGTGCCAGTCAAGAAGGGGGTCAGAATGGCTACACCTTC. It specifies CASQEGGQNGYTF.

The chain employs TRBV19 and TRBJ1-2; 7 bases are shared with TRBD1. The V gene end was trimmed by 3 bases and the J gene end by 4 bases; junction bases not matched to a gene: 5. Germline V gene sequence: CDR1 LNHDA, CDR2 SQIVND (reference sequence). CDR3 length: 14 amino acids. The CDR3 here is CASSIEGGGYGYTF. The CDR3 DNA reads as TGTGCCAGTAGTATTGAAGGGGGCGGCTATGGCTACACCTTC.

V usage is TRBV4-1 and J usage is TRBJ2-7, with D perhaps TRBD2 (6 bases). The V gene's germline CDR1 is MGHRA and CDR2 YSYEKL. This CDR3 has 15 amino acids. V gave up 1 base and J gave up 3 bases, with 13 bases separating them. The CDR3 region is CASSQGLGRNYEQYF. CDR3 DNA: TGCGCCAGCAGCCAAGGTCTGGGGAGGAACTACGAGCAGTACTTC.

The CDR3 is CASSSSGLDTQYF. The CDR3 coding sequence is TGTGCCAGCTCATCCTCAGGGTTAGATACGCAGTATTTT. V gene TRBV18 combines with J gene TRBJ2-3; possibly TRBD1 for D (5 bases). Germline V gives CDR1 KGHSH, CDR2 LQKENI. Trimming removed 5 bases at V and 5 bases at J, with 11 bases between. The CDR3 has 13 residues.

The chain uses TRBV30 and TRBJ1-2, with 7 bases aligning to TRBD1. Trimming at V came to 3 bases and at J to 4 bases, leaving 17 bases not matched to a gene. CDR1 and CDR2 from the germline V gene are GTSNPN and SVGIG (reference sequence). The CDR3 totals 17 residues. This chain's CDR3 is CAWSSSLPRDRSYGYTF. The CDR3, as DNA: TGTGCCTGGAGCTCCTCTCTCCCCCGGGACAGAAGCTATGGCTACACCTTC.

This chain connects TRBV3-1 (or the pseudogene TRBV3-2) to TRBJ2-7; 12 nucleotides align to TRBD2. V was clipped by 4 bases and J by 6 bases; unmatched bases: 7. The CDR3 loop spans 15 amino acids. CDR1 LGHDT and CDR2 YNNKEL come from the germline V gene (reference sequence). This CDR3 reads CASSLTSGSKGEQYF. The CDR3 bases are TGTGCCAGCAGCCTGACTAGCGGGAGCAAAGGCGAGCAGTACTTC.